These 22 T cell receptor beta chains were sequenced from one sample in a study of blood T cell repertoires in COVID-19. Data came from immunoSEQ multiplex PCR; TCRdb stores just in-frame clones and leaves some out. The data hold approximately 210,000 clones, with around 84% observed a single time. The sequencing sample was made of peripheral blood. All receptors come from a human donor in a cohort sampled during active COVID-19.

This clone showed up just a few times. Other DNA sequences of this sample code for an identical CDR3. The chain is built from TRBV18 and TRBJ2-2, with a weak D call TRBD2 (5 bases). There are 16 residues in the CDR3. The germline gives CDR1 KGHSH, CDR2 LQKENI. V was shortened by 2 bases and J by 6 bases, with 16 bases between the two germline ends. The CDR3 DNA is TGTGCCAGCTCACCATCGGTTTGGGAGAGGGCCGGGGAGCTGTTTTTT. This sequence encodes CASSPSVWERAGELFF.

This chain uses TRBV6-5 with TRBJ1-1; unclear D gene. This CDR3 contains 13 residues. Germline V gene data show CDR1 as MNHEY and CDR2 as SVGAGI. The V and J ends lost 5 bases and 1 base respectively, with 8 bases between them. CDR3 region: CASSTTKNTEAFF. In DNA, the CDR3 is TGTGCCAGCAGTACAACCAAGAACACTGAAGCTTTCTTT.

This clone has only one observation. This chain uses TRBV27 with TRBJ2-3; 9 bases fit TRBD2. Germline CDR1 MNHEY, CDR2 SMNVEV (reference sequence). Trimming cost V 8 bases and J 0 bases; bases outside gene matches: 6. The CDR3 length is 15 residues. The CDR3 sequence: CASRRLAGSTDTQYF. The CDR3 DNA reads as TGTGCCAGCCGGCGGCTAGCGGGGAGCACAGATACGCAGTATTTT.

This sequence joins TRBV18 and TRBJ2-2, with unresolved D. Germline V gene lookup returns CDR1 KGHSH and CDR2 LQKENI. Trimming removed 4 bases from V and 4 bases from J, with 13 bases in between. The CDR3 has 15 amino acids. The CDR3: CASSRETSSTGELFF. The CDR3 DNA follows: TGTGCCAGCTCACGAGAGACTTCTTCCACCGGGGAGCTGTTTTTT.

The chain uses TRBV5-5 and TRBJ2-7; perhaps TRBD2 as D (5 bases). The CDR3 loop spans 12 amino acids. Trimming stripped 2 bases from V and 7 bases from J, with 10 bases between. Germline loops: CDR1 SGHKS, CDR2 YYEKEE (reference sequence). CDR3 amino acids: CASSFGVGEQYV. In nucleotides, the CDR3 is TGTGCCAGCAGCTTCGGGGTGGGTGAGCAGTACGTC.

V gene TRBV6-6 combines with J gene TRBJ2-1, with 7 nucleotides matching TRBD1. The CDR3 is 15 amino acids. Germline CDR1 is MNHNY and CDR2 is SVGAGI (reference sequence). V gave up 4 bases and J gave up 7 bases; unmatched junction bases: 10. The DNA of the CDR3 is TGTGCCAGCAGTTTACAGGGGCCGAAAGTAAATGAGCAGTTCTTC. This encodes CASSLQGPKVNEQFF.

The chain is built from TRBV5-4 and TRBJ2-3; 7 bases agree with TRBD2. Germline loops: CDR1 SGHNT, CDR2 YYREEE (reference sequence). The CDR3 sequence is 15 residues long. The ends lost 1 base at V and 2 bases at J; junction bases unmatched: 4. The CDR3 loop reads CASSLRLAATDTQYF. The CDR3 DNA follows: TGTGCCAGCAGCTTGAGGCTAGCGGCCACAGATACGCAGTATTTT.

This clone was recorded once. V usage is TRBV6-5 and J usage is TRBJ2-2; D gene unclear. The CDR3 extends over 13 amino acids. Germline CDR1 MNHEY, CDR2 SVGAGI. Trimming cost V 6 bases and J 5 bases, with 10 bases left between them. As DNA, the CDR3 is TGTGCCAGCAGGAAAGAGTCGACCGGGGAGCTGTTTTTT. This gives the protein CASRKESTGELFF.

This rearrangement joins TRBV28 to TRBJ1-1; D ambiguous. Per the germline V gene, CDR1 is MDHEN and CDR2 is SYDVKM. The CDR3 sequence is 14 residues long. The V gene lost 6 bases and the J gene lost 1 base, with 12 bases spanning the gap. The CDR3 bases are TGTGCCAGCAGGCCAAGCGTCTCGAACACTGAAGCTTTCTTT. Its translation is CASRPSVSNTEAFF. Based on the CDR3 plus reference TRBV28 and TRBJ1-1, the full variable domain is DVKVTQSSRYLVKRTGEKVFLECVQDMDHENMFWYRQDPGLGLRLIYFSYDVKMKEKGDIPEGYSVSREKKERFSLILESASTNQTSMYLCASRPSVSNTEAFFGQGTRLTVV.

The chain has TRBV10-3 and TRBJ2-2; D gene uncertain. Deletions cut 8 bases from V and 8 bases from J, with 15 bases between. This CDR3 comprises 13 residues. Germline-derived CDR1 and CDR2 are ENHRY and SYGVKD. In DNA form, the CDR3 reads TGTGCCATCTCAAATACGCCCAGAGGGGAGCTGTTTTTT. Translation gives CAISNTPRGELFF.

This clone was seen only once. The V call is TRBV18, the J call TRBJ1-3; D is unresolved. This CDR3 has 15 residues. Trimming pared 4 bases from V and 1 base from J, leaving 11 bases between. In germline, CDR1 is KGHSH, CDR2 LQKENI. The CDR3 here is CASSLQQKSGNTIYF. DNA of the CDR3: TGTGCCAGCTCACTACAGCAAAAGTCTGGAAACACCATATATTTT.

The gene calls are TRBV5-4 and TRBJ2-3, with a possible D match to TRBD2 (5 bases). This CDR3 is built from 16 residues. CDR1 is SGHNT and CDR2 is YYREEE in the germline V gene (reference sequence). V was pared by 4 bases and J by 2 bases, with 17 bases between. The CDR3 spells CASSPPWSGVTDTQYF. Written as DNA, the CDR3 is TGTGCCAGCAGCCCCCCCTGGAGCGGAGTCACAGATACGCAGTATTTT. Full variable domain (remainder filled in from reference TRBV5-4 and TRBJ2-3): ETGVTQSPTHLIKTRGQQVTLRCSSQSGHNTVSWYQQALGQGPQFIFQYYREEENGRGNFPPRFSGLQFPNYSSELNVNALELDDSALYLCASSPPWSGVTDTQYFGPGTRLTVL.

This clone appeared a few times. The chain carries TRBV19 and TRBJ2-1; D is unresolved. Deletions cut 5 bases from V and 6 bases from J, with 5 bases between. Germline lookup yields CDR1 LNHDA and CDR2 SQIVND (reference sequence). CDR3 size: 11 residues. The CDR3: CASSEFNEQFF. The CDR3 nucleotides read TGTGCCAGTAGTGAGTTCAATGAGCAGTTCTTC.

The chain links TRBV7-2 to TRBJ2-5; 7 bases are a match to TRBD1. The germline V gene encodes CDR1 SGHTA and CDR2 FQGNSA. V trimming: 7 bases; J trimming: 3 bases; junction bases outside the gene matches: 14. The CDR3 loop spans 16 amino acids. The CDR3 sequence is CASTFGFGTVKETQYF. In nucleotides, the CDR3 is TGTGCCAGCACCTTCGGATTTGGGACAGTGAAAGAGACCCAGTACTTC.

CDR3: CASSLAAGGITGELFF. In DNA, the CDR3 is TGTGCCAGCAGCTTGGCCGCAGGGGGGATCACCGGGGAGCTGTTTTTT. The rearrangement uses TRBV5-4 and TRBJ2-2; D may be TRBD1 (7 bases). CDR3 length equals 16 residues. V dropped 0 bases and J dropped 4 bases, with 13 bases sitting between them. Germline values: CDR1 SGHNT, CDR2 YYREEE (reference sequence).

This CDR3 reads CASSLRGELFF. The CDR3 nucleotides are TGTGCCAGCAGCTTACGCGGGGAGCTGTTTTTT. This chain joins TRBV11-2 and TRBJ2-2, with D unresolved. In germline, CDR1 is SGHAT, CDR2 FQNNGV. The germline V and J ends were trimmed by 2 bases and 7 bases, with 2 bases remaining between them. The CDR3 contains 11 residues.

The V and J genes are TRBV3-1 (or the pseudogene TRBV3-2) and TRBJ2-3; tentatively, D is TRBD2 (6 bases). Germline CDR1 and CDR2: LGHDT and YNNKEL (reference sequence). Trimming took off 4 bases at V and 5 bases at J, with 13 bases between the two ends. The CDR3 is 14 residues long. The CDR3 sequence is CASSLGGGGDTQYF. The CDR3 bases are TGTGCCAGCAGCCTCGGGGGAGGAGGAGATACGCAGTATTTT.

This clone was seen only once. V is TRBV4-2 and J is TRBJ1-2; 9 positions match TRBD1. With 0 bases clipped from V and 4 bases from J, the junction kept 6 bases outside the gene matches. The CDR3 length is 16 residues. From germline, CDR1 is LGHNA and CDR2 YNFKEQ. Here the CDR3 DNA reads TGTGCCAGCAGCCAAGAGGACAGGGGCCGGAGCTATGGCTACACCTTC. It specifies CASSQEDRGRSYGYTF.

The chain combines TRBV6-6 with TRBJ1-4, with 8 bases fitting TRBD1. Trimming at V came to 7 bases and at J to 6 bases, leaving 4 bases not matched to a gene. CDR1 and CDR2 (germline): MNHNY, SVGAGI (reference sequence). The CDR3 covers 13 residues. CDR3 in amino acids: CASTTGGYEKLFF. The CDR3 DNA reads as TGTGCCAGCACCACAGGGGGTTATGAAAAACTGTTTTTT.

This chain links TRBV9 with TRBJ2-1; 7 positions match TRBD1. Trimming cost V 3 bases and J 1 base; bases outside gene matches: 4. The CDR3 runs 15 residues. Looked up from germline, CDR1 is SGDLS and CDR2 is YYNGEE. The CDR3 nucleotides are TGTGCCAGCAGCGCAGGACAGGCATCCTACAATGAGCAGTTCTTC. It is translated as CASSAGQASYNEQFF.

CDR3 residues: CASSQQVANTGELFF. CDR3 coding DNA: TGTGCCAGCAGCCAGCAGGTCGCGAACACCGGGGAGCTGTTTTTT. The chain recombines TRBV3-1 (or the pseudogene TRBV3-2) with TRBJ2-2; D is unresolved. The CDR3 covers 15 residues. V shed 3 bases and J shed 0 bases, with 8 bases lying between them. From germline, CDR1 is LGHDT and CDR2 YNNKEL (reference sequence).

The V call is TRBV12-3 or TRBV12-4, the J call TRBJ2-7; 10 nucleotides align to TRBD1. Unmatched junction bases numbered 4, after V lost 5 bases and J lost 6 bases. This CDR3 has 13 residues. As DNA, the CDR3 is TGTGCCAGCAGTCTACGGACAGGGGGCGAGCAGTACGTC. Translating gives CASSLRTGGEQYV.